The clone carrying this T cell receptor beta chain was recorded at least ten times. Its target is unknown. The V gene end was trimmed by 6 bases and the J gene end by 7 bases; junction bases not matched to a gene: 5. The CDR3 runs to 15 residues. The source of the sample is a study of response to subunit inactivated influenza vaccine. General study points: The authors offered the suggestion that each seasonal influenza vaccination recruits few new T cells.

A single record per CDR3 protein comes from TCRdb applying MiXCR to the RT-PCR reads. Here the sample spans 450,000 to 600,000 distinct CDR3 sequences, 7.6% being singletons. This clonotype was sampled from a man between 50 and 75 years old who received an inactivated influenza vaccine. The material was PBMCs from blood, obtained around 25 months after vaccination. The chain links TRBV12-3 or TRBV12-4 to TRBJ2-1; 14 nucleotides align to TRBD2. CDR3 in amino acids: CASSSGTSGRNEQFF. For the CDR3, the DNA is TGTGCCAGCAGCTCCGGGACTAGCGGGAGAAATGAGCAGTTCTTC.